The present TCR beta chain was sequenced within a study of blood T cell repertoires in COVID-19. Profiling relied on immunoSEQ multiplex PCR, and the TCRdb table lists in-frame clones only, not all of them. The data hold about 33,000 clones, with around 84% observed a single time. The CDR3 runs 14 residues. Trimming shortened V by 1 base and J by 6 bases, and 12 bases separated the two germline ends. Germline V gene lookup returns CDR1 MNHNY and CDR2 SVGAGI (reference sequence). Material for sequencing was peripheral blood. This TCR derives from a human donor in a cohort sampled during active COVID-19. The chain combines TRBV6-6 with TRBJ1-1; tentative D call: TRBD1 (5 bases). CDR3 sequence: CASSYFGGSPEAFF. CDR3 bases: TGTGCCAGCAGTTACTTTGGGGGGAGCCCTGAAGCTTTCTTT.